The next 27 T cell receptor beta chains were all read from a single sample in a study of T cells in Graves' hyperthyroidism and ophthalmopathy. Amplified TCR beta CDR3 regions derived from RNA transcripts. First-round RT-PCR with HTBI primers amplified the TCR CDR3 region. One entry per CDR3 protein, called by TCRdb with MiXCR from the multiplex PCR reads. The table records approximately 530,000 distinct CDR3 sequences, 16% of them present only once. Sequencing was done on a sample of blood. The source of these receptors is a woman aged 18 to 35 with Graves' hyperthyroidism.

The chain links TRBV6-1 to TRBJ2-1; the match to TRBD2 covers 14 bases. The germline CDR1 and CDR2 sequences are MNHNS and SASEGT. CDR3 size: 15 residues. The V segment lost 4 bases and the J segment 6 bases; nucleotides outside the gene matches: 2. The CDR3: CASSGGTSGSNEQFF. Written as DNA, the CDR3 is TGTGCCAGCAGTGGAGGGACTAGCGGGAGCAATGAGCAGTTCTTC.

This clonotype was observed at least ten times. The rearrangement links TRBV6-1 to TRBJ1-4; D gene uncertain. CDR1 and CDR2 (germline): MNHNS, SASEGT. The CDR3 sequence is 13 residues long. V was trimmed by 6 bases and J by 3 bases, leaving 8 bases between them. CDR3 sequence reads: CASSDQSNEKLFF. In DNA form, the CDR3 reads TGTGCCAGCAGCGACCAGTCTAATGAAAAACTGTTTTTT.

This clonotype was detected a few times. V usage is TRBV4-2 and J usage is TRBJ2-7; the match to TRBD1 covers 7 bases. Trimming cost V 5 bases and J 2 bases; bases outside gene matches: 12. Germline assignment: CDR1 LGHNA and CDR2 YNFKEQ. There are 16 residues in the CDR3. The CDR3 DNA reads TGTGCCAGCAGCAGAACCGGGACAGCCGTTCCCTACGAGCAGTACTTC. Its translation: CASSRTGTAVPYEQYF.

The CDR3 spells CASSSGLAGSYNEQFF. The CDR3 DNA reads as TGTGCCAGCAGCTCCGGACTAGCGGGGAGCTACAATGAGCAGTTCTTC. This chain joins TRBV7-2 and TRBJ2-1; 12 nucleotides line up with TRBD2. Unmatched junction bases numbered 4, after V lost 4 bases and J lost 3 bases. The germline gives CDR1 SGHTA, CDR2 FQGNSA. CDR3 size: 16 residues.

The chain recombines TRBV20-1 with TRBJ2-1; 11 bases map to TRBD2. The J segment lost 4 bases and the V segment lost 0 bases, leaving 5 bases of the junction unmatched. The CDR3 consists of 16 residues. Germline V gives CDR1 DFQATT, CDR2 SNEGSKA (reference sequence). In nucleotides, the CDR3 is TGCAGTGCTAGAGATCCACTAGCGGGAGTGTACAATGAGCAGTTCTTC. This translates into CSARDPLAGVYNEQFF.

Ten or more counts support this clonotype. The chain couples TRBV12-3 or TRBV12-4 to TRBJ2-5; TRBD2 matches at 12 bases. This CDR3 is 14 amino acids long. V shed 3 bases, J shed 5 bases, and the junction held 1 base outside the gene matches. CDR3 bases: TGTGCCAGCAGTTTCGGGACTAGCGGGGAGACCCAGTACTTC. Translated, it gives CASSFGTSGETQYF.

This clonotype occurred many times. The gene calls are TRBV7-9 and TRBJ1-2; a possible D gene is TRBD1 (6 bases). Germline-derived CDR1 and CDR2 are SEHNR and FQNEAQ (reference sequence). The CDR3 has 13 residues. Trimming stripped 6 bases from V and 2 bases from J, with 10 bases between. The CDR3 reads CASRFTGNYGYTF. The DNA for the CDR3 is TGTGCCAGCAGGTTTACAGGGAACTATGGCTACACCTTC.

This clonotype was detected only a few times. The rearrangement joins TRBV5-6 to TRBJ2-5; TRBD1 might be the D (5 bases). This CDR3 has 16 amino acids. Per germline, CDR1 SGHDT and CDR2 YYEEEE. Trimming shortened V by 4 bases and J by 1 base, and 17 bases separated the two germline ends. The CDR3 DNA follows: TGTGCCAGCAGCGATAAAACCAGGACACTCCAAGAGACCCAGTACTTC. Protein: CASSDKTRTLQETQYF.

This clonotype has a handful of counts. A much larger clonotype is one base distant, so this may be a read error. The chain employs TRBV12-3 or TRBV12-4 and TRBJ1-1; D might be TRBD1 (6 bases). There are 13 residues in the CDR3. The CDR3 nucleotides are TGTGCCGGCAGTTTAAACAGGGTGACTGAAGCTTTCTTT. This codes for CAGSLNRVTEAFF.

This clonotype appeared many times. DNA for the CDR3: TGTGCCAGCAGAGGAGGACTCCTTGTGGATGAGCAGTTCTTC. Residues: CASRGGLLVDEQFF. The rearrangement joins TRBV28 to TRBJ2-1; possibly TRBD2 for D (5 bases). This CDR3 is built from 14 residues. Trimming took 6 bases from V and 8 from J, leaving 17 bases between them. Germline CDR1 is MDHEN and CDR2 is SYDVKM.

A few counts support this clonotype. The chain carries TRBV2 and TRBJ2-7; 15 bases map to TRBD2. The germline gives CDR1 SNHLY, CDR2 FYNNEI. The CDR3 has 16 residues. The ends lost 6 bases at V and 4 bases at J; junction bases unmatched: 7. The CDR3 spells CASSEPGLAGGYEQYF. The CDR3 DNA sequence: TGTGCCAGCAGCGAACCGGGACTAGCGGGAGGATACGAGCAGTACTTC.

This clonotype was seen more than once but under ten times. V is TRBV9 and J is TRBJ2-1; possible D gene TRBD1, 5 bases. Germline CDR1 SGDLS, CDR2 YYNGEE. The germline V and J ends were trimmed by 0 bases and 9 bases, with 16 bases remaining between them. The CDR3 is 15 amino acids. The CDR3 DNA is TGTGCCAGCAGCGTAGTTTTGCAGGGCCCTAGTGAGCAGTTCTTC. Amino acids: CASSVVLQGPSEQFF.

This clonotype was recorded at least ten times. The CDR3 coding sequence is TGTGCCAGCAGCTTAGTATTGGGGACAGGAGCCTACGAGCAGTACTTC. Translating it yields CASSLVLGTGAYEQYF. The rearrangement uses TRBV7-9 and TRBJ2-7, with 8 nucleotides matching TRBD1. V shed 1 base and J 2 bases; nucleotides not matched to a gene: 7. Germline CDR1 and CDR2: SEHNR and FQNEAQ (reference sequence). The CDR3 has 16 amino acids.

At least ten counts were recorded for this clonotype. The J gene is TRBJ2-1, the V gene TRBV20-1; the D is unclear. Trimming cost V 6 bases and J 3 bases, with 6 bases left between them. CDR1 is DFQATT, CDR2 SNEGSKA, per germline (reference sequence). There are 11 residues in the CDR3. The chain's CDR3 is CSAHFYNEQFF. In DNA, the CDR3 is TGCAGTGCACACTTCTACAATGAGCAGTTCTTC.

The chain couples TRBV28 to TRBJ2-7; D is unclear. CDR3 length: 12 amino acids. V shed 2 bases and J shed 2 bases, with 4 bases lying between them. Germline loops: CDR1 MDHEN, CDR2 SYDVKM. The CDR3 spells CASSLQPYEQYF. The DNA for the CDR3 is TGTGCCAGCAGTTTACAGCCCTACGAGCAGTACTTC.

This clonotype was seen more than once but under ten times. This chain uses TRBV7-8 with TRBJ1-4; 7 positions agree with TRBD1. CDR3 length: 15 residues. Losses at the gene ends were 7 bases for V and 7 bases for J; bases not matched to a gene: 12. The germline CDR1 and CDR2 sequences are SGHVS and FQNEAQ. The CDR3 DNA sequence: TGTGCCAGCACACCCCAGGGGGGCATGGGTGAAAAACTGTTTTTT. It encodes CASTPQGGMGEKLFF.

To note about this clonotype: A single base separates this from a much larger clone, so it may be a read error. This chain connects TRBV20-1 to TRBJ1-1, with TRBD1 matching over 8 bases. The germline V gene has CDR1 DFQATT and CDR2 SNEGSKA (reference sequence). This CDR3 has 13 amino acids. DNA for the CDR3: TGCAGTGCCCGGACAGGGTTAGACACTGAAGGTTTCTTT. The encoded protein is CSARTGLDTEGFF.

CDR3 sequence (DNA): TGTGCCAGCAGCGCCAATTCTAGCGGGAGGTACAATGAGCAGTTCTTC. Translated, it gives CASSANSSGRYNEQFF. V usage is TRBV9 and J usage is TRBJ2-1, with 11 bases aligning to TRBD2. V lost 3 bases to trimming and J lost 4 bases; unmatched junction nucleotides: 6. Per germline, CDR1 SGDLS and CDR2 YYNGEE. The CDR3 length is 16 residues.

As for this clonotype: This likely comes from a read error, as the CDR3 has no conserved phenylalanine or tryptophan at its end. J is TRBJ1-1 and V is TRBV20-1, with 8 positions matching TRBD1. Per germline, CDR1 DFQATT and CDR2 SNEGSKA (reference sequence). This CDR3 spans 13 amino acids. The ends lost 6 bases at V and 1 base at J; junction bases unmatched: 4. In DNA form, the CDR3 reads TGCAGTGCGGGGCAGGGGGCGAACACTGAAGCTTTCCTT. Translating gives CSAGQGANTEAFL.

V and J are TRBV7-2 and TRBJ1-2; 12 bases align to TRBD1. V shed 3 bases and J 7 bases; nucleotides not matched to a gene: 12. The germline V gene has CDR1 SGHTA and CDR2 FQGNSA. The CDR3 loop spans 17 amino acids. The CDR3 DNA is TGTGCCAGCAGCTTTTACGTTCTGGGACAGGGGGCGGGTGGCTACACCTTC. Translated: CASSFYVLGQGAGGYTF.

This clonotype has more than one count but fewer than ten. The rearrangement joins TRBV19 to TRBJ1-5; D is possibly TRBD1 (6 bases). Trimming removed 1 base at V and 5 bases at J, with 15 bases between. The CDR3 loop spans 16 amino acids. Germline CDR1 and CDR2: LNHDA and SQIVND (reference sequence). The CDR3 coding sequence is TGTGCCAGTAGTATAGGAGGAAGAACAGGGCATCAGCCCCAGCATTTT. Translation: CASSIGGRTGHQPQHF. Based on the CDR3 plus reference TRBV19 and TRBJ1-5, the full variable domain is DGGITQSPKYLFRKEGQNVTLSCEQNLNHDAMYWYRQDPGQGLRLIYYSQIVNDFQKGDIAEGYSVSREKKESFPLTVTSAQKNPTAFYLCASSIGGRTGHQPQHFGDGTRLSIL.

This clonotype has a count of ten or more. CDR3 in amino acids: CASSLGKGQPQHF. The CDR3 DNA sequence: TGTGCCAGCAGTTTAGGGAAGGGACAGCCCCAGCATTTT. The gene calls are TRBV27 and TRBJ1-5; D gene uncertain. This CDR3 is 13 amino acids long. The germline V and J ends were trimmed by 2 bases and 7 bases, with 9 bases remaining between them. Germline loops: CDR1 MNHEY, CDR2 SMNVEV (reference sequence).

Of note for this clonotype: At one boundary the junction diverges from the germline segment, which might be a read error. The chain has TRBV7-2 and TRBJ2-3, with 8 bases fitting TRBD2. The germline V gene has CDR1 SGHTA and CDR2 FQGNSA. The CDR3 length is 13 residues. For the CDR3, the DNA is TGTGCCAGCAGCATAGCGGGGCCGGATACGCAGTATTTT. Translation gives CASSIAGPDTQYF.

The CDR3 bases are TGTGCCAGCAGCCCCATGCAGGGTAATCAGCCCCAGCATTTT. It yields the protein CASSPMQGNQPQHF. The chain has TRBV28 and TRBJ1-5; tentatively, D is TRBD1 (5 bases). This CDR3 is built from 14 residues. Germline lookup yields CDR1 MDHEN and CDR2 SYDVKM. The V gene lost 6 bases and the J gene lost 4 bases, with 13 bases spanning the gap.

This clonotype has only a few counts. This chain links TRBV4-2 with TRBJ2-2, with D possibly TRBD2 on 5 matching bases. Trimming pared 0 bases from V and 4 bases from J, leaving 6 bases between. The CDR3 covers 14 residues. Germline V gives CDR1 LGHNA, CDR2 YNFKEQ. The CDR3 region is CASSQDGVTGELFF. For the CDR3, the DNA is TGTGCCAGCAGCCAAGACGGGGTCACCGGGGAGCTGTTTTTT.

This clonotype appeared a few times. One end of the junction does not line up with germline, which may come from a read error. The genes are TRBV30 and TRBJ1-4; D is undetermined. CDR1 is GTSNPN and CDR2 is SVGIG in the germline V gene (reference sequence). The CDR3 loop spans 12 amino acids. The CDR3 DNA is TGTGCCTGGAATAAAGTTAATGGAAAACTGTTTTTT. It specifies CAWNKVNGKLFF. Complete variable domain (other parts from reference TRBV30 and TRBJ1-4): SQTIHQWPATLVQPVGSPLSLECTVEGTSNPNLYWYRQAAGRGLQLLFYSVGIGQISSEVPQNLSASRPQDRQFILSSKKLLLSDSGFYLCAWNKVNGKLFFGSGTQLSVL.

The rearrangement uses TRBV4-1 and TRBJ1-6; D is uncertain. Trimming took 1 base from V and 6 from J, leaving 7 bases between them. The CDR3 sequence is 14 residues long. Germline-derived CDR1 and CDR2 are MGHRA and YSYEKL. The CDR3 protein is CASSQVGGNSPLHF. The DNA for the CDR3 is TGCGCCAGCAGCCAAGTTGGCGGTAATTCACCCCTCCACTTT.